This is a list of T cell receptor beta chains from one sample in a study of cytomegalovirus exposure and HLA in healthy donors. Assay: immunoSEQ multiplex PCR; the TCRdb copy retains only in-frame clones and omits some. Among approximately 170,000 clones, about 85% were seen once, and the ten largest hold 16%. Sequenced sample: PBMCs. Receptor source: a man in his late teens or twenties in good health and CMV-seropositive. Both conserved end residues are part of each CDR3. A D gene is named only where the DNA matches it firmly. A row's size may be missing; if present it is once, few, many or a size class.

v_call,j_call,clone_size,d_call,cdr3_aa,cdr3_nt
TRBV5-4,TRBJ2-7,-,TRBD2,CASSTGLAGAQGEQYF,TGTGCCAGCAGCACCGGACTAGCGGGGGCGCAGGGAGAGCAGTACTTC
TRBV12-5,TRBJ1-2,few,-,CASGLPGNYGYTF,TGTGCTAGTGGTTTGCCAGGGAACTATGGCTACACCTTC
TRBV7-3,TRBJ2-7,-,-,CASSLIGDEQYF,TGTGCCAGCAGCTTAATAGGGGACGAGCAGTACTTC
TRBV6-5,TRBJ2-1,-,-,CASSAVAGIHNEQFF,TGTGCCAGCAGTGCCGTGGCAGGGATACACAATGAGCAGTTCTTC
TRBV5-5,TRBJ2-1,-,-,CASSPRDGEQFF,TGTGCCAGCAGCCCCAGGGATGGTGAGCAGTTCTTC
TRBV11-2,TRBJ2-1,-,TRBD2,CASSPSGIEQFF,TGTGCCAGCAGCCCTAGCGGGATAGAGCAGTTCTTC
TRBV2,TRBJ2-2,-,TRBD2,CASSEEGGPGTGELFF,TGTGCCAGCAGTGAGGAGGGAGGGCCGGGCACCGGGGAGCTGTTTTTT
TRBV29-1,TRBJ2-4,-,TRBD1,CSVGQGFSAKNIQYF,TGCAGCGTAGGACAGGGCTTCAGTGCCAAAAACATTCAGTACTTC
TRBV27,TRBJ2-7,-,TRBD2,CASSFRRASGSFRTYEQYF,TGTGCCAGCAGTTTCCGCAGGGCTAGCGGGAGTTTCCGCACCTACGAGCAGTACTTC
TRBV7-7,TRBJ1-5,-,TRBD1,CASSPRQGLWPQHF,TGTGCCAGCAGCCCCAGACAGGGGCTTTGGCCCCAGCATTTT
TRBV5-1,TRBJ2-1,-,TRBD1,CASRFTGTGGNNEQFF,TGCGCCAGCAGATTTACCGGGACAGGGGGTAACAATGAGCAGTTCTTC
TRBV11-2,TRBJ2-1,-,-,CASSLAGSYNEQFF,TGTGCCAGCAGCTTAGCGGGCTCCTACAATGAGCAGTTCTTC
TRBV2,TRBJ2-1,few,-,CASGAYNEQFF,TGTGCCAGCGGAGCTTACAATGAGCAGTTCTTC
TRBV6-1,TRBJ1-1,once,-,CASSEGTGFAEAFF,TGTGCCAGCAGTGAAGGGACGGGGTTTGCTGAAGCTTTCTTT
TRBV5-4,TRBJ2-5,-,TRBD2,CASSLMGLAGETQYF,TGTGCCAGCAGCTTAATGGGACTAGCGGGGGAGACCCAGTACTTC
TRBV27,TRBJ2-1,once,-,CASSRGSAYNEQFF,TGTGCCAGCAGTCGGGGGTCGGCCTACAATGAGCAGTTCTTC
TRBV7-9,TRBJ2-5,-,TRBD2,CASSLATSGRVETQYF,TGTGCCAGCAGCTTAGCTACTAGCGGGAGGGTAGAGACCCAGTACTTC
TRBV5-4,TRBJ2-1,-,TRBD2,CASSPGTSGSYNEQFF,TGTGCCAGCAGCCCCGGGACTAGCGGGTCTTACAATGAGCAGTTCTTC
TRBV19,TRBJ2-2,-,-,CASSGTRTTGELFF,TGTGCCAGTAGTGGGACACGCACCACCGGGGAGCTGTTTTTT
TRBV28,TRBJ2-7,-,-,CASRAAGTPTYEQYF,TGTGCCAGCAGGGCAGCCGGGACTCCGACCTACGAGCAGTACTTC
TRBV23-1,TRBJ2-7,-,-,CASGLSGQSYEQYF,TGCGCCAGCGGGTTAAGTGGACAGTCCTACGAGCAGTACTTC
TRBV6-6,TRBJ1-1,once,TRBD1,CASSYDRGRNTEAFF,TGTGCCAGCAGTTACGACAGGGGGCGGAACACTGAAGCTTTCTTT
TRBV19,TRBJ1-5,few,TRBD1,CASRGQGTVGNQPQHF,TGTGCCAGTAGGGGACAGGGGACGGTTGGGAATCAGCCCCAGCATTTT